This T cell receptor (beta chain) came from a study of Graves' ophthalmopathy and Graves' hyperthyroidism. The CDR3 length is 12 residues. Germline CDR1 MDHEN, CDR2 SYDVKM. Deletions cut 5 bases from V and 8 bases from J, with 12 bases between. Calling hyperthyroidism stable required that no ophthalmopathy show up within 18 months of follow-up. RNA transcripts were the template, and TCR beta CDR3 regions were amplified from them. RT-PCR with HTBI primers came first, then second-round multiplex PCR. TCRdb itself ran the multiplex PCR reads through MiXCR, one entry per CDR3 protein. The sample yields about 370,000 distinct CDR3 sequences, roughly a sixth seen once.

The TCR was taken from an adult woman with stable Graves' hyperthyroidism. Sample: peripheral blood. The chain carries TRBV28 and TRBJ1-1; a possible D gene is TRBD1 (6 bases). The CDR3 DNA reads as TGTGCCAGCAGTCCCTACAGGGTAGAAGCTTTCTTT. Translation gives CASSPYRVEAFF.